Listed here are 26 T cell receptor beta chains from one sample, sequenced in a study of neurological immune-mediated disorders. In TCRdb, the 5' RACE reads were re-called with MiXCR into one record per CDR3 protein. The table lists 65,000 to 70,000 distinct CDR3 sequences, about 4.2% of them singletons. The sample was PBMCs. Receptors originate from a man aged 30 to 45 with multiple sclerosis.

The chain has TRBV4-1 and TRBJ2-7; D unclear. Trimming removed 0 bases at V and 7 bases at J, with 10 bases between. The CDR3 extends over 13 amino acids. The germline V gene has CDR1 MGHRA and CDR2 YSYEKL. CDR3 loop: CASSQEASIEQYF. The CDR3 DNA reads TGCGCCAGCAGCCAAGAAGCCTCGATAGAGCAGTACTTC.

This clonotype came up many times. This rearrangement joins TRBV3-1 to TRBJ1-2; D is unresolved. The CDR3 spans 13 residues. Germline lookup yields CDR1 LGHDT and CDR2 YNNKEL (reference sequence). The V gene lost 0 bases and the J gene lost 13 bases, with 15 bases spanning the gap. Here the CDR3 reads CASSQDNRRVITF. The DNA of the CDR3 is TGTGCCAGCAGCCAAGATAATAGACGCGTGATCACCTTC.

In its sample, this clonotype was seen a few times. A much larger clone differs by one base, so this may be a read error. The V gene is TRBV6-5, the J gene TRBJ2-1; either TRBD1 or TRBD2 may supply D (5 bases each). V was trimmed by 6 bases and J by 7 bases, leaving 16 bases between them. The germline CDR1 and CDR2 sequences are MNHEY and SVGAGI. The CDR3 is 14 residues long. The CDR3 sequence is CASSAGWDQNEQFF. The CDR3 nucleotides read TGTGCCAGCAGCGCCGGTTGGGACCAAAATGAGCAGTTCTTC.

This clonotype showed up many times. The CDR3: CSARRGQPNTEAFF. The DNA of the CDR3 is TGCAGTGCCCGCCGAGGACAGCCGAACACTGAAGCTTTCTTT. The V and J genes are TRBV20-1 and TRBJ1-1, with D possibly being TRBD1 (6 bases). V lost 6 bases and J 1 base, leaving 15 bases between the germline ends. The CDR3 is 14 residues long. Per germline, CDR1 DFQATT and CDR2 SNEGSKA (reference sequence).

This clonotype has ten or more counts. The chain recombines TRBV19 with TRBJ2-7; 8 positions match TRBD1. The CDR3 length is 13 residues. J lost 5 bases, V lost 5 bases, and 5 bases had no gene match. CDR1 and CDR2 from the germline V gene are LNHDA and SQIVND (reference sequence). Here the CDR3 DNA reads TGTGCCAGTAGTGATGGACAGGGAAACGAGCAGTACTTC. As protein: CASSDGQGNEQYF.

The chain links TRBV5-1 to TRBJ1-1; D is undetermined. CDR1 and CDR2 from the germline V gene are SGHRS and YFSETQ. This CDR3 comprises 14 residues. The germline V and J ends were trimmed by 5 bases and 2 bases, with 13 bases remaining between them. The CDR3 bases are TGCGCCAGCAGATACGACATAATTAACACTGAAGCTTTCTTT. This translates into CASRYDIINTEAFF.

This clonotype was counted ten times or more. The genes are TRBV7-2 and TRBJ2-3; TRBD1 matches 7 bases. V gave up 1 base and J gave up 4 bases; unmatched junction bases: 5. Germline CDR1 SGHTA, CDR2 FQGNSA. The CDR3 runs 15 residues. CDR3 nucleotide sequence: TGTGCCAGCAGCTTAGTTCGACAGGGTCCAGATACGCAGTATTTT. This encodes CASSLVRQGPDTQYF.

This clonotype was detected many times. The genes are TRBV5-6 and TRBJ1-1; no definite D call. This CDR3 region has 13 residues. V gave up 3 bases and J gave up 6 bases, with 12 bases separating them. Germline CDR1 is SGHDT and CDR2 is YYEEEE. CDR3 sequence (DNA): TGTGCCAGCAGCTCCTTTGGGGTTCCTGAAGCTTTCTTT. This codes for CASSSFGVPEAFF.

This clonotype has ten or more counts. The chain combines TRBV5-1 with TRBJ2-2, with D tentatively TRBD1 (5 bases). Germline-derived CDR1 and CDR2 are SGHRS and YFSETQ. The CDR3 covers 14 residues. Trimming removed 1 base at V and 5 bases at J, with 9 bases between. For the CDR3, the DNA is TGCGCCAGCAGCTTGTCCCAGGGAACCGGGGAGCTGTTTTTT. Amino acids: CASSLSQGTGELFF.

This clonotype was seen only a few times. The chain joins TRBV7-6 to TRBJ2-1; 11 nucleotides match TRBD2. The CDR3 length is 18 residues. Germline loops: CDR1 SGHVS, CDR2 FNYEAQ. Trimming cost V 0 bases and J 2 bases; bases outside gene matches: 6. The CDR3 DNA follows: TGTGCCAGCAGCTTAGCCCTAGCGGGGGGCTGGACCTACAATGAGCAGTTCTTC. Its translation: CASSLALAGGWTYNEQFF.

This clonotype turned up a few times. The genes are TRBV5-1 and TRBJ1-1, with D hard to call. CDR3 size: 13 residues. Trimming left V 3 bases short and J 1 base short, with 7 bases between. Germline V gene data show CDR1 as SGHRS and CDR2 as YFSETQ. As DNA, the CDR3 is TGCGCCAGCAGCTGGTTGGGGAACACTGAAGCTTTCTTT. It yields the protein CASSWLGNTEAFF.

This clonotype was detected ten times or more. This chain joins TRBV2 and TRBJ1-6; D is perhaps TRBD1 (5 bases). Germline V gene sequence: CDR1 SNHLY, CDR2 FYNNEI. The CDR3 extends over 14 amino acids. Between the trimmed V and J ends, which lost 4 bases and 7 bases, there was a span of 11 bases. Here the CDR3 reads CASSGLRGNSPLHF. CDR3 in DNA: TGTGCCAGCAGTGGACTGAGGGGAAATTCACCCCTCCACTTT.

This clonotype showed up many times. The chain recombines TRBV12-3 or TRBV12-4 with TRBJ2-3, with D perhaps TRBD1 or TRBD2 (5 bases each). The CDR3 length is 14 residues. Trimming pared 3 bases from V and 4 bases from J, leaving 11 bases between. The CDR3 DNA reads TGTGCCAGCAGTTTGAATTCGGGACCAGATACGCAGTATTTT. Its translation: CASSLNSGPDTQYF.

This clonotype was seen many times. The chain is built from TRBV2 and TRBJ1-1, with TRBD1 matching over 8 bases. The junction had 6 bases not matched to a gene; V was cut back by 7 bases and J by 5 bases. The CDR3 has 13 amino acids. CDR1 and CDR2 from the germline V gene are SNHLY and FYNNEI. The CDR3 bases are TGTGCCAGCAAGACAGGGGACGGGACTGAAGCTTTCTTT. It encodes CASKTGDGTEAFF.

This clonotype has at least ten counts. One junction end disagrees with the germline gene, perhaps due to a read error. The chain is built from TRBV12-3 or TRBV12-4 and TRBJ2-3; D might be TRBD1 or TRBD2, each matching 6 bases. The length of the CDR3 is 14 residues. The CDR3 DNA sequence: TGTGCCAGTAGTTTTCGGGGGCTCACAGATACGCAGTATTTT. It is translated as CASSFRGLTDTQYF.

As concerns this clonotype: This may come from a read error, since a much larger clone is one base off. CDR3 nucleotides: TGTGCCAGCAGCTTAGCGGAAAGGGTAGAGACCCAGTACTTC. Translation: CASSLAERVETQYF. V gene TRBV11-2 combines with J gene TRBJ2-5; the D is unclear. CDR3 length equals 14 residues. Germline V gives CDR1 SGHAT, CDR2 FQNNGV. V was pared by 1 base and J by 4 bases, with 10 bases between.

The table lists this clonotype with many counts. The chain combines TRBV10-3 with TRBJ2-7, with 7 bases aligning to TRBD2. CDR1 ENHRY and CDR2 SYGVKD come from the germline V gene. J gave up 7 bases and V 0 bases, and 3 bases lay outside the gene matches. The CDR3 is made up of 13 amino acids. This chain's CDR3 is CAISESRGDEQYF. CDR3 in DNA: TGTGCCATCAGTGAGTCTCGGGGGGATGAGCAGTACTTC.

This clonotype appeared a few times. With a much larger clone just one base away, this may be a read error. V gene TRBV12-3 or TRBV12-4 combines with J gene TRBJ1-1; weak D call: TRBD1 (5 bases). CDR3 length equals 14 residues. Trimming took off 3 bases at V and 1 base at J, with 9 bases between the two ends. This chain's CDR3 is CASSFSGKNTEAFF. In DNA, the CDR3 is TGTGCCAGCAGTTTTTCAGGGAAGAACACTGAAGCTTTCTTT.

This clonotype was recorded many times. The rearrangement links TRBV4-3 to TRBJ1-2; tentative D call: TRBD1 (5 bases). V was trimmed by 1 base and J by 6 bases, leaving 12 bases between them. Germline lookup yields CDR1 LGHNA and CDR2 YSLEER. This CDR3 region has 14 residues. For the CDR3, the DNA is TGCGCCAGCAGCCAAGTCGGATCGGGGGATGGCTACACCTTC. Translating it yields CASSQVGSGDGYTF.

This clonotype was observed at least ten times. In DNA form, the CDR3 reads TGTGCCAGCAGTTTATCCGGGGGCGCCGGAACCTACGAGCAGTACTTC. This translates into CASSLSGGAGTYEQYF. V gene TRBV27 combines with J gene TRBJ2-7, with D perhaps TRBD1 or TRBD2 (6 bases each). The CDR3 has 16 amino acids. Deletions cut 0 bases from V and 2 bases from J, with 14 bases between. CDR1 is MNHEY, CDR2 SMNVEV, per germline (reference sequence).

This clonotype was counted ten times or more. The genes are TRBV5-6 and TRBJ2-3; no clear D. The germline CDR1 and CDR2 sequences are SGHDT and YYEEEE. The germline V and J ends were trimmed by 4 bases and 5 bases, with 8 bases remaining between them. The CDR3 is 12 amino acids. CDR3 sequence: CASSLNRDTQYF. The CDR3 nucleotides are TGTGCCAGCAGCCTCAACAGAGATACGCAGTATTTT.

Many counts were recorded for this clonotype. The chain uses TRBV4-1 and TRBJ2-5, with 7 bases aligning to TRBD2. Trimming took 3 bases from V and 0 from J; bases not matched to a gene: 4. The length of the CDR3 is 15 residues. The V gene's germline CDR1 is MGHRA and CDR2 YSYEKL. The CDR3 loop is CASSQAGTNQETQYF. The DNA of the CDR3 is TGCGCCAGCAGCCAGGCCGGGACTAACCAAGAGACCCAGTACTTC.

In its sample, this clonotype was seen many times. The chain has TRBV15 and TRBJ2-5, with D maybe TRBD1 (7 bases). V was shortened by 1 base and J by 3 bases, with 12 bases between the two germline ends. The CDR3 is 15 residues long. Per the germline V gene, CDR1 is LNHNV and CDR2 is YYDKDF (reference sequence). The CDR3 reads CATSRGSRGEETQYF. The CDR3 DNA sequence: TGTGCCACCAGCAGAGGAAGCAGGGGGGAAGAGACCCAGTACTTC.

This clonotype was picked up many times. The CDR3 loop is CASSLRDTQYF. For the CDR3, the DNA is TGTGCCAGCAGCTTGAGGGATACGCAGTATTTT. This chain uses TRBV3-1 with TRBJ2-3; D is undetermined. Germline V lookup: CDR1 LGHDT, CDR2 YNNKEL (reference sequence). This CDR3 spans 11 amino acids. V was pared by 5 bases and J by 6 bases, with 6 bases between.

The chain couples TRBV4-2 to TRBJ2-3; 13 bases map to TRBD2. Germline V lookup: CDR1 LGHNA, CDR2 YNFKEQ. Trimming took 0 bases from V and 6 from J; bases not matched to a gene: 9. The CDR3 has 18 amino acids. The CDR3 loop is CASSQDQLAGGRGDTQYF. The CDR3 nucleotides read TGTGCCAGCAGCCAAGATCAACTAGCGGGGGGGCGTGGGGATACGCAGTATTTT.

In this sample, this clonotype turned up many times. In DNA form, the CDR3 reads TGTGCCAGCAGCCCCAGTTACGGGGGCCGAGATACGCAGTATTTT. As protein: CASSPSYGGRDTQYF. The chain has TRBV9 and TRBJ2-3; D possibly uses TRBD1 or TRBD2 (6 bases each). The germline V gene encodes CDR1 SGDLS and CDR2 YYNGEE. This CDR3 is 15 amino acids long. Trimming pared 4 bases from V and 5 bases from J, leaving 17 bases between. Together with reference TRBV9 and TRBJ2-3, the CDR3 gives the full variable domain: DSGVTQTPKHLITATGQRVTLRCSPRSGDLSVYWYQQSLDQGLQFLIQYYNGEERAKGNILERFSAQQFPDLHSELNLSSLELGDSALYFCASSPSYGGRDTQYFGPGTRLTVL.